This T cell receptor beta chain originates from a study of blood T cell repertoires in COVID-19. Trimming left V 5 bases short and J 2 bases short, with 10 bases between. This CDR3 is 13 amino acids long. The assay was immunoSEQ multiplex PCR, and TCRdb's table has in-frame clones only and misses some. This table holds about 200,000 clones, roughly 77% found once. This receptor was taken from a woman in her thirties or forties with COVID-19, enrolled during active disease. The V call is TRBV12-3 or TRBV12-4, the J call TRBJ2-7; no clear D. The source material was peripheral blood. The CDR3 DNA sequence: TGTGCCAGCAGTCCTGACACCCCCTACGAGCAGTACTTC. Its protein product is CASSPDTPYEQYF.